The table lists the clone carrying this TCR beta chain with a count of one. What it binds is not known. Trimming cost V 5 bases and J 3 bases, with 17 bases left between them. CDR3 size: 15 residues. Germline values: CDR1 MNHNS, CDR2 SASEGT. Focal radiation and CTLA-4 blockade (ipilimumab) were tested in chemo-refractory metastatic non-small-cell lung cancer patients. This record comes from a study of radiotherapy plus CTLA-4 blockade in lung cancer. Study summary: Among all patients, around 19% showed objective responses, while about 30% had disease control. Findings and caveats of the study: Clones derived from tumor TCRs expanded in blood after radiotherapy plus ipilimumab. Early clone dynamics of blood T cells, plus interferon-beta, reportedly predicted response best.

Here immunoSEQ multiplex PCR was the method, and the copy in TCRdb shows in-frame clones only, minus some. The sample comprises 75,000 to 100,000 clones, around 88% of which are singletons, and roughly 4.6% rests with the top ten. The chain employs TRBV6-1 and TRBJ2-7; D may be TRBD2 (6 bases). This TCR was sampled from a human donor with non-small cell lung cancer that progressed on radiotherapy plus ipilimumab. Sequenced here: peripheral blood, sampled from a patient treated with radiotherapy plus ipilimumab. The CDR3 region has the DNA TGTGCCAGCAGTACCCTGACTAGTTTTCTCTACGAGCAGTACTTC. Translated, it gives CASSTLTSFLYEQYF.